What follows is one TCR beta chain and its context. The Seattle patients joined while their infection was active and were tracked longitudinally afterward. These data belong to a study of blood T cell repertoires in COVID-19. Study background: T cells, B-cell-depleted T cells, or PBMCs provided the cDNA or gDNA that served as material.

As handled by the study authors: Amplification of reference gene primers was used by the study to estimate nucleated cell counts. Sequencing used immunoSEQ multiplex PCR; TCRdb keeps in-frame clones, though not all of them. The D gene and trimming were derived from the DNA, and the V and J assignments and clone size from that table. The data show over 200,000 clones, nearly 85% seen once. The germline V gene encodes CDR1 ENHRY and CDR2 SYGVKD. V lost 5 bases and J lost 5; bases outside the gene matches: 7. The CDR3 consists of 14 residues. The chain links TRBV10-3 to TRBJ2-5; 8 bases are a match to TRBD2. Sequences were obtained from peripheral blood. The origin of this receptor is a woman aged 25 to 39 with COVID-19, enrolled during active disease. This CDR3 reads CAISSGSGTETQYF. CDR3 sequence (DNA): TGTGCCATCAGTAGCGGGAGTGGGACGGAGACCCAGTACTTC.